Below, one T cell receptor beta chain is given with its context. This clone was recorded once. The antigen it recognizes is unknown. The sample holds no much larger clone one base away, and base qualities are not on file. The cohort comprised 550 to 700 healthy bone marrow donors. All cohort members were sampled while nominally healthy, although unrecorded immune exposures were likely present. The donor tested CMV seropositive, placing the donor among the approximately 290 seropositive members of the cohort. Each donor provided a peripheral blood sample, and peripheral blood mononuclear cells were used for TCR beta sequencing. The Qiagen DNeasy Blood Extraction Kit was used to extract genomic DNA from the blood cell samples. This sample is drawn from a study of cytomegalovirus exposure and HLA in healthy donors (dated by TCRdb to the late 2010s). Describing the broader study: In an earlier analysis of 550 to 750 of the donors, 276 Gb of sequence data and some 120 million unique TCR beta sequences from 150 million to 200 million T cells were reported. Approximately 300 gigabases of sequencing data and around 85 million unique TCR sequences made up an early release that covered approximately 620 HLA-typed donors. Of the roughly 390 genotyped donors, 81% were placed in the genetic ancestry cluster associated with self-reported Caucasian donors. The study was designed to test whether signatures of past pathogen exposure could be identified by cataloging public T cell receptors. The study used immunosequencing to profile the T cell repertoires of around 600 subjects and linked those repertoires to cytomegalovirus serostatus. Along with the approximately 620-subject first cohort, a separate validation cohort of over a hundred different subjects was used. To predict cytomegalovirus infection status, the study combined high-throughput TCR immunosequencing, statistical association of individual TCRs with disease status, and machine learning. To study patterns of TCR occurrence, a later analysis re-analyzed previously published TCR beta repertoires from just over 650 donors and added high-resolution HLA genotyping. The later analysis used no new phenotypic data to find candidate immune exposures, relying instead on TCR beta sequences and their occurrence across donors. In an earlier analysis of 550 to 700 of the donors, high-throughput TCR beta sequencing was used to judge whether each TCR beta V gene segment behaved as functional or pseudogenic. Donor age, sex, ethnicity and CMV serostatus were collected together with the repertoire data. A later genetic analysis used genome-wide SNP genotypes for about 65% of the 666 donors, treating that subset as a discovery cohort. Every discovery cohort repertoire had been produced on one sequencing platform. Class I and class II HLA loci were covered by the typing at four-digit resolution. The number of typed donors differed by locus: about 629-630 for A, B, C, DRB1 and DQB1; some 500 for DQA1; 606 for DPA1; and some 450 for DPB1. Because of strong linkage in the cohort, roughly 5 DR-DQ haplotypes were treated as single units for association and clustering. Among about 410 genotyped donors of the cohort, an average of approximately 220,000 unique TCR beta nucleotide sequences was sequenced per donor, of which roughly 18% were non-productive.

The paper's findings and limits, for the study overall: A later analysis associated approximately 17,000 TCR beta sequences with specific HLA alleles at a false discovery rate of 0.05. The authors suggested that the approach could potentially be extended to other disease states and immunological phenotypes. A further reported finding was that TCR beta sequences accurately predicted the HLA-A and HLA-B alleles for most subjects in the first cohort. In an earlier analysis of 587 of the donors, most TCR beta V segments were observed in productive rearrangements about 90% or about 30% of the time, broadly matching IMGT annotations. Compared with the roughly 600-donor mean, donors in an Asian-associated ancestry cluster had fewer N-insertions in productive TCRs, according to a later genetic analysis. In a later analysis, the rate of TCR association differed among HLA loci, with DRB1 alleles having the most associated TCRs and HLA-C alleles having the fewest. Several of the top co-occurrence clusters appeared to be linked to parvovirus B19, influenza, CMV and Epstein-Barr virus, according to a later analysis. Compared with equally common non-associated chains, HLA-associated TCR beta chains in a later analysis were more clonally expanded and had lower generation probabilities. HLA typing was unavailable for some donors at each locus, so association tests used only the typed subset. Most TCR sequences were seen in very few donors, while some public TCRs were found in many individuals. When HLA alleles, especially DR and DQ, strongly co-occurred, TCR associations were difficult to assign to individual alleles. Only TCR beta chains were sequenced in this cohort, and the absence of alpha or paired-chain data limited detectable features. Immune exposure information for the cohort was limited to CMV serostatus. A few of the identified cytomegalovirus-associated TCR beta chains were confirmed in vitro to be specific for cytomegalovirus antigens. Presence/absence analyses assumed roughly uniform sequencing depth across donors, an assumption that may not hold. A later analysis found that most CMV-associated TCR beta chains appeared HLA-restricted, with HLA associations seemingly driven largely by CMV exposure. Because counts were too low, seventeen rarely observed V segments, including chromosome 9 orphons, were left out of the earlier analysis of 500 to 650 of the donors. A later genetic analysis associated a missense DCLRE1C variant with V-gene and J-gene trimming of TCR beta chains, and an independent cohort replicated the association. The study listed approximately 150 TCR beta chains as associated with cytomegalovirus. Correlated functional status among segregating V segments might reflect linkage disequilibrium, but an unknown experimental factor could not be ruled out. A cluster of highly shared sequence variants was judged likely to be a technical artifact of the sequencing pipeline. Cytomegalovirus status was reported to be diagnosed by the classifier with high specificity and sensitivity in both the original and validation cohorts.

Preparation of the library involved the immunoSEQ multiplex PCR assay. For the multiplex PCR, a mixture combining 60 forward primers for TCR Vbeta segments and 13 reverse primers for TCR Jbeta segments was used. Amplification of the CDR3 region of rearranged TCR beta genes was performed with a multiplex PCR assay on genomic DNA. The amplified TCR beta libraries were sequenced on the Illumina HiSeq System as 87-base-pair reads. The original methods were these. In a later analysis, tens of millions of unique TCR beta chains were counted across the 666 repertoires, and around 10 million of these chains were shared by at least two donors. To remove PCR and sequencing errors, raw reads were error-corrected and collapsed into unique sequences using a nearest-neighbor algorithm that merged closely related sequences. V, D and J gene segments were assigned by aligning CDR3 sequences to IMGT reference sequences. For a sequence to be retained, a match of at least six nucleotides to both a V gene segment and a J gene segment was required. A rearrangement was called productive if the CDR3 had no stop codons and remained in frame with V and J, and every other rearrangement was called non-productive. Following IMGT convention, CDR3 was defined as the stretch from the second conserved V-encoded cysteine up to the conserved J-encoded phenylalanine. Sequences without an unambiguous match to a single V gene segment were excluded from the earlier analysis of several hundred of the donors. In an earlier analysis of several hundred of the donors, V segments were called functional above 56.7% productive rearrangements and were called segregating when the between-donor standard deviation exceeded 5%. To diagnose cytomegalovirus status from the catalog of TCR beta chain sequences, a statistical classification framework was built. A later analysis assigned V and J genes by comparing TCR nucleotide sequences with IMGT/GENE-DB human TR gene sequences. Using the TCRdist pipeline, a later analysis assigned CDR3 sequences along with most-parsimonious VDJ recombination scenarios. In a later analysis, each TCR beta chain was defined by its CDR3 amino acid sequence together with its V-gene family, and reads lacking a unique V-gene family were excluded. As a way to deal with suspected cross-contamination and a sequencing artifact, a later analysis dropped over 550 nucleotide sequences that were highly shared and had low generation probability. A later analysis calculated a clonal expansion index for each public chain from normalized within-repertoire ranks of inferred template counts. In a later analysis, generation probabilities were computed using a VDJ recombination model fitted to out-of-frame rearrangements, and the results were checked against IGoR. Hypergeometric tests were used in a later analysis to score TCR-TCR, TCR-HLA and TCR-CMV co-occurrence, with a repertoire-size bias correction applied to the TCR pairs. In a later analysis, false discovery rates were estimated by permuting HLA or CMV assignments 20 times. A later analysis grouped co-occurring TCRs with DBSCAN, adding TCRdist sequence similarity when clustering within HLA-allele-positive subsets. Repertoires with fewer than 30,000 or more than 120,000 public chains, plus five repertoires with anomalous nucleotide sharing, were excluded from co-occurrence clustering. This immuneACCESS table, as held by TCRdb, lists in-frame sequences with V and J called but not all clones. Of the missing ones, under half trace to an unresolved V gene in checked studies; the others have no known cause. D and trimming were read from the DNA, whereas the V and J calls and clone size are those reported in that table. The sample contains under 300,000 clones, roughly four fifths of them found a single time. The ten top clones hold roughly 2% of the sample.

The source of this sequence is a woman aged 40 to 50 in good health and CMV-seropositive. The sequenced sample was PBMCs.

In nucleotide form, the sequence is TGCGCCAGCAGCTTGTTGGGACTAGCAGCCTACGAGCAGTACTTC. This sequence encodes CASSLLGLAAYEQYF. Recombination connected TRBV5-1 to TRBJ2-7, and 9 junction bases match TRBD2. Trimming takes 1 base off V and 2 bases off J; junction bases not matched to a gene: 4. The CDR3, cysteine through phenylalanine, is 15 amino acids long. Left in the record is the CDR3 DNA by itself, 45 bases read in frame from the first base. From a lookup of the germline V gene, CDR1 and CDR2 are SGHRS and YFSETQ.